This T cell receptor (beta chain) was retrieved from a study of blood T cells in healthy people across ages. It was with a sample-barcoded 5' primer and a J-beta primer mix that a second PCR of roughly 7 to 11 cycles was run. One entry per CDR3 protein results from TCRdb running MiXCR on the 5' RACE reads. The repertoire holds about a million distinct CDR3 sequences, just over 50% seen once, with roughly 23% in the top ten. This CDR3 is 15 amino acids long. V gave up 0 bases and J gave up 10 bases, with 16 bases separating them. Germline V gene sequence: CDR1 LNHNV, CDR2 YYDKDF (reference sequence). The chain carries TRBV15 and TRBJ2-1; no clear D gene. The sequence came from a woman aged 55-70 years in good health. Specimen: blood. As DNA, the CDR3 is TGTGCCACCAGCAGAGATCTTGACTCCCGCGTAGAGCAGTTCTTC. This codes for CATSRDLDSRVEQFF.